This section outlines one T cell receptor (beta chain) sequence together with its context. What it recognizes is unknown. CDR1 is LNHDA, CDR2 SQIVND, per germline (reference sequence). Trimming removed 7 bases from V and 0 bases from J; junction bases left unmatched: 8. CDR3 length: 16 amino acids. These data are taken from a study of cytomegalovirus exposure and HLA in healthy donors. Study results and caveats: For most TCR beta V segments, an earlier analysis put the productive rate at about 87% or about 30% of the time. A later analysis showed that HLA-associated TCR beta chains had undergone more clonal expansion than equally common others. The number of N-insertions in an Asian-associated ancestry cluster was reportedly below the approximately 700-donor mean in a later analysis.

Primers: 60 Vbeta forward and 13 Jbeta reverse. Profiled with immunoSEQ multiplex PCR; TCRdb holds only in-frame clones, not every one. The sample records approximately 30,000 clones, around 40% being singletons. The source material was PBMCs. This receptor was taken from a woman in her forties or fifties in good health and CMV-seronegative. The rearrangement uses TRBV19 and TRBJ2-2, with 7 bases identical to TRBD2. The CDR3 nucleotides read TGTGCCAGTAAGGCAATTCTAGCGGCGAACACCGGGGAGCTGTTTTTT. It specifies CASKAILAANTGELFF.